The 6 T cell receptor beta chains given below trace back to one sample, sequenced in a study of Graves' ophthalmopathy and Graves' hyperthyroidism listed by TCRdb under 2018. The sequencing machine was an Illumina HiSeq 2000. For repertoire sequencing, the TCR beta CDR3 regions were amplified from RNA transcripts. The first round of RT-PCR was done with HTBI primers and the Qiagen OneStep RT-PCR kit, and was followed by a second round of multiplex PCR, then size selection and purification. TCRdb trimmed public reads at Q25 via fastp, called clones via MiXCR and kept in-frame beta chains. CDR3 protein duplicates are merged, each entry listing the most common genes and DNA. Recorded for this sample are about 400,000 distinct CDR3 sequences; under 25% of them occurred a single time. The top ten hold approximately 3.2% of the sample. Sequenced material: peripheral blood. The origin of the receptors is a woman between 18 and 29 years old with stable Graves' hyperthyroidism. Donor details come from another sample of the same person, matched by shared clones.

In this sample, this clonotype turned up many times. The chain combines TRBV19 with TRBJ2-7, with 10 bases that match TRBD1. The germline V gene has CDR1 LNHDA and CDR2 SQIVND (reference sequence). The CDR3 extends over 13 amino acids. The J segment lost 5 bases and the V segment lost 10 bases, leaving 8 bases of the junction unmatched. Written as DNA, the CDR3 is TGTGCCACTCGGGACAGGGGTCAAGACGAGCAGTACTTC. Translated, it gives CATRDRGQDEQYF.

This clonotype has at least ten counts. This chain connects TRBV7-2 to TRBJ2-7, with 9 nucleotides matching TRBD1. There are 14 residues in the CDR3. V gave up 5 bases and J gave up 4 bases; unmatched junction bases: 6. Germline V gene data show CDR1 as SGHTA and CDR2 as FQGNSA. CDR3 coding DNA: TGTGCCAGCAGCAGCGACAGGGGGGGGTACGAGCAGTACTTC. Translating gives CASSSDRGGYEQYF.

This clonotype was detected many times. The chain carries TRBV2 and TRBJ2-7; 8 nucleotides agree with TRBD2. The CDR3 is 15 residues long. The J segment lost 8 bases and the V segment lost 3 bases, leaving 12 bases of the junction unmatched. In germline, CDR1 is SNHLY, CDR2 FYNNEI. The CDR3 protein is CASSDNSLVAGKQYF. CDR3 nucleotide sequence: TGTGCCAGCAGTGATAACAGTCTCGTAGCGGGAAAGCAGTACTTC. Filled out from reference TRBV2 and TRBJ2-7, the complete variable domain reads EPEVTQTPSHQVTQMGQEVILRCVPISNHLYFYWYRQILGQKVEFLVSFYNNEISEKSEIFDDQFSVERPDGSNFTLKIRSTKLEDSAMYFCASSDNSLVAGKQYFGPGTRLTVT.

This clonotype was counted many times. The rearrangement joins TRBV19 to TRBJ2-5; D gene uncertain. CDR1 is LNHDA and CDR2 is SQIVND in the germline V gene (reference sequence). V was clipped by 3 bases and J by 1 base, with 9 bases between them. The CDR3 is made up of 14 amino acids. CDR3 nucleotide sequence: TGTGCCAGTAGTATTAACTTGGCCCAAGAGACCCAGTACTTC. It codes for CASSINLAQETQYF.

This clonotype was detected many times. The gene calls are TRBV11-2 and TRBJ2-5, with 9 positions matching TRBD1. The germline V gene has CDR1 SGHAT and CDR2 FQNNGV. V shed 5 bases, J shed 4 bases, and the junction held 14 bases outside the gene matches. The CDR3 has 17 amino acids. The DNA for the CDR3 is TGTGCCAGCAGCGCCACCGGGACAGGGTTAAGTAGAGAGACCCAGTACTTC. It codes for CASSATGTGLSRETQYF.

This clonotype was detected many times. The J gene is TRBJ1-5, the V gene TRBV28; D is possibly TRBD1 (6 bases). The CDR3 runs to 14 residues. Trimming took 2 bases from V and 6 from J, leaving 11 bases between them. Germline CDR1 and CDR2: MDHEN and SYDVKM. As DNA, the CDR3 is TGTGCCAGCAGTTTACAGGGGTATGTTCAGCCCCAGCATTTT. Protein product: CASSLQGYVQPQHF.